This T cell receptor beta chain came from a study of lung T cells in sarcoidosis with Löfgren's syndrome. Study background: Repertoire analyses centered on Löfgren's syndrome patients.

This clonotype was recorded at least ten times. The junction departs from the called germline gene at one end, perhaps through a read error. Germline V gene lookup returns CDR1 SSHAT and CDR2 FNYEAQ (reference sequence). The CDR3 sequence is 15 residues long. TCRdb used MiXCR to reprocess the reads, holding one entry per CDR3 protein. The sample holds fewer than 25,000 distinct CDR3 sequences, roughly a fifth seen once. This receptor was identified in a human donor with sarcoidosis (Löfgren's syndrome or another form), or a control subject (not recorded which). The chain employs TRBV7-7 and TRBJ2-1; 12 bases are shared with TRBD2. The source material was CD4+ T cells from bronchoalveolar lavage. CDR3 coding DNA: TGTGCTAGCAGCTCTCTAGCGGGAGGGATCAATGAGCAGTTCTTC. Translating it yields CASSSLAGGINEQFF.